This T cell receptor beta chain emerged from a study of glioma-infiltrating T cells. Overall study findings and caveats: CDR3 overlap between tissue and blood was very small.

Amplification of TCR alpha and beta CDR3 regions from RNA used iRepertoire nested multiplex PCR. TCRdb re-derived calls from the multiplex PCR reads in MiXCR, one entry per CDR3 protein. The sample lists around 390,000 distinct CDR3 sequences; roughly two fifths were seen once. Points on this clonotype: Its antigen is as yet unknown.

Sequences were obtained from glioma tissue, nonneoplastic brain tissue, or PBMCs (not recorded which). This TCR derives from a human donor with low-grade glioma or glioblastoma, undergoing nonglioma brain surgery, or in good health (not recorded which).

The CDR3 nucleotides are TGTGCCACCAGCAGAGATAGGGGGAGCAGCTCCTACAATGAGCAGTTCTTC. This codes for CATSRDRGSSSYNEQFF. The rearrangement uses TRBV15 and TRBJ2-1; possibly TRBD1 for D (6 bases). Trimming removed 0 bases from V and 0 bases from J, with 12 bases in between. Germline V gene lookup returns CDR1 LNHNV and CDR2 YYDKDF (reference sequence). The CDR3 is 17 amino acids.